This TCR beta chain appears in the sequencing data of a study of T-cell reconstitution after alpha-beta-depleted transplantation in children. General study findings and limits: A year post-transplant, T-cell counts and diversity derived mostly from newly produced T cells. Reportedly, alpha-beta T cells present about two months post-transplant originated from several hundred expanded clones of graft origin. Some patients' high day-60 TCRbeta diversity was traced to surviving recipient T cells and thymic progenitors.

This clonotype was detected many times. What it binds is not known. TCRbeta library preparation incorporated unique molecular identifiers. A single record per CDR3 protein comes from TCRdb applying MiXCR to the PCR reads. Among roughly 200,000 distinct CDR3 sequences listed, 8.4% were seen once. Trimming took off 0 bases at V and 3 bases at J, with 15 bases between the two ends. From germline, CDR1 is MNHEY and CDR2 SVGAGI. The CDR3 is 17 amino acids. The sequence derives from a male patient between 2 and 10 years old who had a stem cell transplant for acute myeloid leukemia, so the T cells may come from the graft donor. This specimen was PBMCs, mostly from graft donor cells, taken 360 days after TCRalphabeta/CD19-depleted stem cell transplant. V gene TRBV6-5 combines with J gene TRBJ2-1; D is tentatively TRBD1 or TRBD2 (6 bases each). This CDR3 reads CASSYSAVGGFYNEQFF. DNA of the CDR3: TGTGCCAGCAGTTACTCGGCTGTAGGGGGGTTCTACAATGAGCAGTTCTTC.